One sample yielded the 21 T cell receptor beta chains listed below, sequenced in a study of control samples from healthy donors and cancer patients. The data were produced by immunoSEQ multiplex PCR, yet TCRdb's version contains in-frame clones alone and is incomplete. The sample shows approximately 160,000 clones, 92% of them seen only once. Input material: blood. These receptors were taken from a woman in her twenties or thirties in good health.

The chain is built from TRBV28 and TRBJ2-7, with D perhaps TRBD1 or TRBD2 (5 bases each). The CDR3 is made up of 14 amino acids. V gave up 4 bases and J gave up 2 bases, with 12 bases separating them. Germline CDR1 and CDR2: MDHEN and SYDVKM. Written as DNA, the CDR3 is TGTGCCAGCAGTTCCGGGGCCCTTACCTACGAGCAGTACTTC. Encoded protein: CASSSGALTYEQYF.

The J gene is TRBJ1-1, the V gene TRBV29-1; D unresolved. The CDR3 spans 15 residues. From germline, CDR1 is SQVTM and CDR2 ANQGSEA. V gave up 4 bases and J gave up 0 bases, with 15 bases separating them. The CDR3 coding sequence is TGCAGCGTTGTATTCGGAACAGATTTGAACACTGAAGCTTTCTTT. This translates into CSVVFGTDLNTEAFF.

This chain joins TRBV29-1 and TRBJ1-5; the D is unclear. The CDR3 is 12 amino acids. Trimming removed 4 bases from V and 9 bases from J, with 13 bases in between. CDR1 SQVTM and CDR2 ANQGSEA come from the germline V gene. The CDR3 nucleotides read TGCAGCGTTGTTGGGTTAGTAGGGCCCCAGCATTTT. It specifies CSVVGLVGPQHF.

The CDR3 region has the DNA TGTGCCAGCAGTTTATATGGGGGAAACACTGAAGCTTTCTTT. Protein sequence: CASSLYGGNTEAFF. The chain carries TRBV28 and TRBJ1-1; TRBD1 might be the D (5 bases). V shed 1 base and J shed 2 bases, with 8 bases lying between them. This CDR3 region has 14 residues. CDR1 and CDR2 from the germline V gene are MDHEN and SYDVKM.

CDR3: CASSEGSTDTQYF. In DNA form, the CDR3 reads TGTGCCAGCAGTGAAGGAAGCACAGATACGCAGTATTTT. V and J are TRBV25-1 and TRBJ2-3; unclear D gene. Germline V lookup: CDR1 MGHDK, CDR2 SYGVNS. V lost 2 bases and J 0 bases, leaving 3 bases between the germline ends. The CDR3 has 13 residues.

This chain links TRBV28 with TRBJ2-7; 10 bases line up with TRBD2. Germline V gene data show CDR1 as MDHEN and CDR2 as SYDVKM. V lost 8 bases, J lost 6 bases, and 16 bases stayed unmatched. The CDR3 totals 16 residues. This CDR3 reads CASLGWLAGAGGEQYF. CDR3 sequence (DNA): TGTGCCAGCTTGGGCTGGCTAGCGGGAGCGGGGGGCGAGCAGTACTTC.

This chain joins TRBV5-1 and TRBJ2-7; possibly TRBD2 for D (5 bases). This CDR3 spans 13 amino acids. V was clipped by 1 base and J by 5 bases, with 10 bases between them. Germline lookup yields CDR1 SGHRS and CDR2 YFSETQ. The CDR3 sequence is CASSLSLADEQYF. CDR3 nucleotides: TGCGCCAGCAGCTTGTCCCTAGCCGACGAGCAGTACTTC.

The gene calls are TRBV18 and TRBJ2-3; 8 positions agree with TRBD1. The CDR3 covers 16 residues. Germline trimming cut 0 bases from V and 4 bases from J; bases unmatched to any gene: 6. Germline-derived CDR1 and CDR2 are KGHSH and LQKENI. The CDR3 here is CASSPPDRAGPDTQYF. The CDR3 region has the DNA TGTGCCAGCTCACCACCGGACAGGGCTGGCCCAGATACGCAGTATTTT.

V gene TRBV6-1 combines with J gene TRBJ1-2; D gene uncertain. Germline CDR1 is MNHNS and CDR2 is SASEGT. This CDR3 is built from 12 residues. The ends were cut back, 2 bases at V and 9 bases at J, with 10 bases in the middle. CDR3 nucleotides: TGTGCCAGCAGTGAACCCGGACCGAGCTACACCTTC. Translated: CASSEPGPSYTF.

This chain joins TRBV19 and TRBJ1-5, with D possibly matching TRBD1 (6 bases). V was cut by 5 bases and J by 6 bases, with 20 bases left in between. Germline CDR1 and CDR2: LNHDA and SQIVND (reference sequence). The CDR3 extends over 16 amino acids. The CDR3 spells CASSPILSGGTQPQHF. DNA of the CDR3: TGTGCCAGTAGTCCCATCTTGTCGGGGGGCACTCAGCCCCAGCATTTT.

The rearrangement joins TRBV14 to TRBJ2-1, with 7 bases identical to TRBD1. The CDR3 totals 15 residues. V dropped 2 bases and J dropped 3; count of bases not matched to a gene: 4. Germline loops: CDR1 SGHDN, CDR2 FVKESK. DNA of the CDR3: TGTGCCAGCAGCCAAAACAGGGGATTCTACAATGAGCAGTTCTTC. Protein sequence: CASSQNRGFYNEQFF. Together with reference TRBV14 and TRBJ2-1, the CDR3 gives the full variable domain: EAGVTQFPSHSVIEKGQTVTLRCDPISGHDNLYWYRRVMGKEIKFLLHFVKESKQDESGMPNNRFLAERTGGTYSTLKVQPAELEDSGVYFCASSQNRGFYNEQFFGPGTRLTVL.

The CDR3 loop is CASSQTGANTEAFF. The CDR3 region has the DNA TGTGCCAGTAGTCAAACAGGGGCGAACACTGAAGCTTTCTTT. The chain is built from TRBV19 and TRBJ1-1; TRBD1 agrees at 7 bases. The CDR3 is made up of 14 amino acids. J gave up 1 base and V 5 bases, and 4 bases lay outside the gene matches. The germline CDR1 and CDR2 sequences are LNHDA and SQIVND (reference sequence).

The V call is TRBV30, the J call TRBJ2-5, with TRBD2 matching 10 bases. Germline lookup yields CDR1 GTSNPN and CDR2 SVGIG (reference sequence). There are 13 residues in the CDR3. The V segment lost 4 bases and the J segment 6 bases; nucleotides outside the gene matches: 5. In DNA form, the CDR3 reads TGTGCCTGGACTAGCGGGAGCGGGAAGACCCAGTACTTC. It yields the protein CAWTSGSGKTQYF. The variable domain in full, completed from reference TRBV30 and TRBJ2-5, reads SQTIHQWPATLVQPVGSPLSLECTVEGTSNPNLYWYRQAAGRGLQLLFYSVGIGQISSEVPQNLSASRPQDRQFILSSKKLLLSDSGFYLCAWTSGSGKTQYFGPGTRLLVL.

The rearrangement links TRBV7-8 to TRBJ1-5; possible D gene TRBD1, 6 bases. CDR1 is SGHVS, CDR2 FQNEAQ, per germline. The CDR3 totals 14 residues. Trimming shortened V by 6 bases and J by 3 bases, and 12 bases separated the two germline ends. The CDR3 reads CASRGGGTNQPQHF. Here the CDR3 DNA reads TGTGCCAGCAGAGGGGGGGGAACCAATCAGCCCCAGCATTTT.

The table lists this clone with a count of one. The CDR3 nucleotides read TGTGCCAGCAGCTTGGGTAATACGCAGTATTTT. As protein: CASSLGNTQYF. V and J are TRBV11-1 and TRBJ2-3; D is ambiguous. Germline-derived CDR1 and CDR2 are SGHAT and FQDESV (reference sequence). CDR3 length: 11 residues. V was trimmed by 3 bases and J by 7 bases, leaving 5 bases between them.

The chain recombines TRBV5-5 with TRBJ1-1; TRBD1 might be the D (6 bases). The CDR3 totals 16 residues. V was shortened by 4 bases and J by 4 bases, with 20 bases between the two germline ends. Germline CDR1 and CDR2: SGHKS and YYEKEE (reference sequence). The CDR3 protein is CASSKGGSGLSTEAFF. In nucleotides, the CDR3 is TGTGCCAGCAGCAAGGGGGGCTCGGGTTTATCCACTGAAGCTTTCTTT.

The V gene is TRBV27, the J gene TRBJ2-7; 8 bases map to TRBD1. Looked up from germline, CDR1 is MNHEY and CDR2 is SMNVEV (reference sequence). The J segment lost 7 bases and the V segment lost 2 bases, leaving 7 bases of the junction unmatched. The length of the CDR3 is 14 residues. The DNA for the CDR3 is TGTGCCAGCAGTTTAGAGAGCAGGGGGCTTGAGCAGTACTTC. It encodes CASSLESRGLEQYF.

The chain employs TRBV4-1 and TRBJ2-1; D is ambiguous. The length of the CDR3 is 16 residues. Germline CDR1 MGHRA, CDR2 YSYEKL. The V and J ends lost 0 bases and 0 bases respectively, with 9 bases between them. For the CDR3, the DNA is TGCGCCAGCAGCCAAGATAAGGGTCTCTCCTACAATGAGCAGTTCTTC. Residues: CASSQDKGLSYNEQFF.

CDR3 loop: CASSFRLVSTDTQYF. The CDR3 DNA reads TGTGCCAGCAGCTTTCGACTAGTCAGCACAGATACGCAGTATTTT. The chain links TRBV5-4 to TRBJ2-3, with D maybe TRBD2 (6 bases). The V gene lost 2 bases and the J gene lost 0 bases, with 10 bases spanning the gap. The V gene's germline CDR1 is SGHNT and CDR2 YYREEE (reference sequence). The CDR3 runs to 15 residues.

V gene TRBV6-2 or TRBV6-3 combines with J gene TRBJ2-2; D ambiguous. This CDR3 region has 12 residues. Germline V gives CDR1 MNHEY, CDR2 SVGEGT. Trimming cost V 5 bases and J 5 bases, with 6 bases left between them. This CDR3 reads CASSTVTGELFF. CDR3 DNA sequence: TGTGCCAGCAGTACAGTAACCGGGGAGCTGTTTTTT.

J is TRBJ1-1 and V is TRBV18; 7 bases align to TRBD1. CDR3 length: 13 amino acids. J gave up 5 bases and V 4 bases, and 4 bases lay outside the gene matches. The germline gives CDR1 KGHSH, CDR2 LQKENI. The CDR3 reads CASSQGAGTEAFF. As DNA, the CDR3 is TGTGCCAGCTCACAGGGGGCGGGAACTGAAGCTTTCTTT.